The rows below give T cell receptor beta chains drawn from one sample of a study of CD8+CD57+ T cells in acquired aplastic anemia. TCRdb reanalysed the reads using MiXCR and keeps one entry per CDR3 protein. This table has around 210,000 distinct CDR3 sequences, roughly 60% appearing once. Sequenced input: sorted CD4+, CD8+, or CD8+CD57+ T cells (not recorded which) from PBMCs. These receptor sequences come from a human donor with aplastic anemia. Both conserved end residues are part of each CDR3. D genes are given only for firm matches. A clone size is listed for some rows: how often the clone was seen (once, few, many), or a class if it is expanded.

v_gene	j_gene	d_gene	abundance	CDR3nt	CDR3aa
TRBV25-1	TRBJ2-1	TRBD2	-	TGTGCCAGCAGTGACGGGACTAAATACAATGAGCAGTTCTTC	CASSDGTKYNEQFF
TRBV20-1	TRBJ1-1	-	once	TGCAGTGCTAGAATAGGGAGGGGAGACACTGAAGCTTTCTTT	CSARIGRGDTEAFF
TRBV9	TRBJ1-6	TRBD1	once	TGTGCCAGCAGCGCCCAGGGAGGGGGCTCACCCCTCCACTTT	CASSAQGGGSPLHF
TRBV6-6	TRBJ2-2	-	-	TGTGCCAGCAGTGGCAGGAACGCCGGGGAGCTGTTTTTT	CASSGRNAGELFF
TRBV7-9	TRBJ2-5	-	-	TGTGCCAGCAGCTTAGGTCCGGCGGGGCAAGAGACCCAGTACTTC	CASSLGPAGQETQYF
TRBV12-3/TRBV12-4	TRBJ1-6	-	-	TGTGCCAGCAGTCACAATCCTAAGGATTCACCCCTCCACTTT	CASSHNPKDSPLHF
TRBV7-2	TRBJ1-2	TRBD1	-	TGTGCCAGCAGCTACCGAACCGGGACAGGGGAAGGCTACACCTTC	CASSYRTGTGEGYTF
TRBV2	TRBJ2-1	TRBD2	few	TGTGCCAGCAGTGAATGGGCTAGCGGGGGCACCAGGCAGTTCTTC	CASSEWASGGTRQFF
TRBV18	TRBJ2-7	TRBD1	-	TGTGCCAGCTCACCCCTCGGACAGGTTTACGAGCAGTACTTC	CASSPLGQVYEQYF
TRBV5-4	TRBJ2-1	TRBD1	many	TGTGCCAGCAGCTTCGTACAGGGGCTGAGGAATGAGCAGTTCTTC	CASSFVQGLRNEQFF
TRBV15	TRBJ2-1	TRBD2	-	TGTGCCACCAGCAGAAAGGGACTAGCGGGGGGCCGAATCAATGAGCAGTTCTTC	CATSRKGLAGGRINEQFF
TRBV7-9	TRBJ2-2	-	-	TGCGCCAGCAGCTTGGAGTTCGGGGCGCGGACCGGGGAGCTGTTTTTT	CASSLEFGARTGELFF
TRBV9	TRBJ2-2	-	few	TGTGCCAGCAGTGAGGGTCCAGGGGAGCTGTTTTTT	CASSEGPGELFF
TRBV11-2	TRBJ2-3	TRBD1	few	TGTGCCAGCAGCTTAACCAGGGGGACCTACACAGATACGCAGTATTTT	CASSLTRGTYTDTQYF
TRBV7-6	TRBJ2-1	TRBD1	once	TGTGCCAGCAGCTTAGCGACAGGGCCTTACTACAATGAGCAGTTCTTC	CASSLATGPYYNEQFF
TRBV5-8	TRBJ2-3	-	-	TGCGCCAGCAGCTTGATCCTAGACACAGATACGCAGTATTTT	CASSLILDTDTQYF
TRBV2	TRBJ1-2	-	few	TGTGCCAGCAGTGAAACAGGGATTTATGGCTACACCTTC	CASSETGIYGYTF
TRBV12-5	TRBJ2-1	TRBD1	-	TGTGCTAGTGGTTTGGCCCCCCAGGACAGGGCAGGTGAGCAGTTCTTC	CASGLAPQDRAGEQFF
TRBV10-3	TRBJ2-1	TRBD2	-	TGTGCCATCAGTGGGCGGGCGGGAGTGAACAATGAGCAGTTCTTC	CAISGRAGVNNEQFF
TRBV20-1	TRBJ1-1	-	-	TGCAGTGCTACCAGGGATATGAACACTGAAGCTTTCTTT	CSATRDMNTEAFF
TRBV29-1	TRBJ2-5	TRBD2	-	TGCAGCGGAAGCGGGACCCTCCGGCAAGAGACCCAGTACTTC	CSGSGTLRQETQYF
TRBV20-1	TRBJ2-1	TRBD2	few	TGCAGTGCTCAAGCGGGAGGGACCTACAATGAGCAGTTCTTC	CSAQAGGTYNEQFF
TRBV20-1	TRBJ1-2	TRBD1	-	TGCAGTGCTAGGAGGGAGACAGGGGTTTTCTACACCTTC	CSARRETGVFYTF
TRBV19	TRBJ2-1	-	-	TGTGCCAGTAGTGTCACAGGGTTCAATGAGCAGTTCTTC	CASSVTGFNEQFF
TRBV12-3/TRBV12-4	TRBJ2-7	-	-	TGTGCCAGCAGTCCGGGGAAAGCTTACGAGCAGTACTTC	CASSPGKAYEQYF
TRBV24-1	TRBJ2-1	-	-	TGTGCCACCAGCTGGGGGCACAATGAGCAGTTCTTC	CATSWGHNEQFF
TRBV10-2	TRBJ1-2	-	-	TGCGCCAGCAGTGGCGCGGTTGAGGGGAGCAGCTATGGCTACACCTTC	CASSGAVEGSSYGYTF
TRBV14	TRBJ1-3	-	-	TGTGCCAGCAGCCAAGGCTTAGGGGCTGGAAACACCATATATTTT	CASSQGLGAGNTIYF
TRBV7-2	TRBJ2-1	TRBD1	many	TGTGCCAGCAGCTTACTCCGGACAGGGGGTAATGAGCAGTTCTTC	CASSLLRTGGNEQFF
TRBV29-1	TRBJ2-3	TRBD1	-	TGCAGCGTCTGTCCCGGGACAGGGGACACAGATACGCAGTATTTT	CSVCPGTGDTDTQYF
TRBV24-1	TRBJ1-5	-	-	TGTGCCACCAGTGATTTTGGGGAGAGGGTCCATCAGCCCCAGCATTTT	CATSDFGERVHQPQHF
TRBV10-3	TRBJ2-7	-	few	TGTGCCATCAGTAAGCTCGGGGTCTACGAGCAGTACTTC	CAISKLGVYEQYF
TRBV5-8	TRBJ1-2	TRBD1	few	TGTGCCAGCAGCCGGACAGGGAACTATGGCTACACCTTC	CASSRTGNYGYTF
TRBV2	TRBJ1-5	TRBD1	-	TGTGCCAGCGGGACAGAAAACAATCAGCCCCAGCATTTT	CASGTENNQPQHF
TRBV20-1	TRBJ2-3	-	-	TGCAGTGCCTCTTACGTAACCCTCGAGGGGGGGACGCAGTATTTT	CSASYVTLEGGTQYF
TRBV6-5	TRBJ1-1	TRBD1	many	TGTGCCAGCAGTTACTCGAGACAGGGTGAAAGGAACACTGAAGCTTTCTTT	CASSYSRQGERNTEAFF
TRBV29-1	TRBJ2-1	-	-	TGCAGCGTTGAGACAGCTGAGCAGTTCTTC	CSVETAEQFF
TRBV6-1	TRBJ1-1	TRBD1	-	TGTGCCAGCACCGAGGGACAGTCGAACACTGACGCTTTCTTT	CASTEGQSNTDAFF
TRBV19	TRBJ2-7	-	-	TGTGCCAGTAGTATAGCCGTCGGAAGGATTTACGAGCAGTACTTC	CASSIAVGRIYEQYF
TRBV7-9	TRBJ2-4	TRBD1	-	TGTGCCAGCAGCTTTTTACCAGAGGGGGCGGGCATTCAGTACTTC	CASSFLPEGAGIQYF
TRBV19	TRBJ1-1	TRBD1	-	TGTGCCAGTAGGCCACAGGGGGGCACTGAAGCTTTCTTT	CASRPQGGTEAFF
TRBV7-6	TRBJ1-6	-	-	TGTGCCAGCAGCCTTCTTACGGGGGGGCGTCAAAAACATTCACCCCTCCACTTT	CASSLLTGGRQKHSPLHF
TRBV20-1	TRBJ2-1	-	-	TGCAGTGCTACCGCCAGTACGGATGAGCAGTTCTTC	CSATASTDEQFF
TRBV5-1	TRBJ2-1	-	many	TGCGCCAGCAGCTTGGGGGTAAGGGTACTCGACAATGAGCAGTTCTTC	CASSLGVRVLDNEQFF
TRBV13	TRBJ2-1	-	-	TGTGCCAGCAGCTTTCGGGCAGGAAGCTCCTACAATGAGCAGTTCTTC	CASSFRAGSSYNEQFF
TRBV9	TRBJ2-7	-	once	TGTGCCAGCAGCGTAGACCCGGACTACGAGCAGTACTTC	CASSVDPDYEQYF
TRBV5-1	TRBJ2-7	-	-	TGCGCCAGCAGCCAAGAGTTAGGGATTAGGGGGGAGCAGTACTTC	CASSQELGIRGEQYF
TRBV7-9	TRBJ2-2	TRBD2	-	TGTGCCAGCAGCTCGCCGCCGGGACTAGCGGGGGTGACCGGGGAGCTGTTTTTT	CASSSPPGLAGVTGELFF
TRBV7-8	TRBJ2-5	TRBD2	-	TGTGCCAGCAGCTCACGACTAGCGGGGGGAATTTTGGAGACCCAGTACTTC	CASSSRLAGGILETQYF
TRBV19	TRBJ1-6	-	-	TGTGCCAGTAGTATAGGTGGCATGGGTTCACCCCTCCACTTT	CASSIGGMGSPLHF
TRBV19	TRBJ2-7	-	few	TGTGCCAGTAGAAGACAAACTGGAGACTACGAGCAGTACTTC	CASRRQTGDYEQYF
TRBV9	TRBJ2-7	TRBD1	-	TGTGCCAGCAGTTATCTGGACAGGATTCCCTACGAGCAGTACTTC	CASSYLDRIPYEQYF
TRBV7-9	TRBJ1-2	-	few	TGTGCCAGCAGCTTAGTTCCCTATGGCTACACCTTC	CASSLVPYGYTF
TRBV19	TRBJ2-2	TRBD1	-	TGTGCCAGCACCAGACAGGGGGCGGGGGACGGGGAGCTGTTTTTT	CASTRQGAGDGELFF
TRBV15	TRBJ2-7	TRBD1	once	TGTGCCACCAGCAGCTCCAGGTCGGGACAGGCCTACTACGAGCAGTACTTC	CATSSSRSGQAYYEQYF